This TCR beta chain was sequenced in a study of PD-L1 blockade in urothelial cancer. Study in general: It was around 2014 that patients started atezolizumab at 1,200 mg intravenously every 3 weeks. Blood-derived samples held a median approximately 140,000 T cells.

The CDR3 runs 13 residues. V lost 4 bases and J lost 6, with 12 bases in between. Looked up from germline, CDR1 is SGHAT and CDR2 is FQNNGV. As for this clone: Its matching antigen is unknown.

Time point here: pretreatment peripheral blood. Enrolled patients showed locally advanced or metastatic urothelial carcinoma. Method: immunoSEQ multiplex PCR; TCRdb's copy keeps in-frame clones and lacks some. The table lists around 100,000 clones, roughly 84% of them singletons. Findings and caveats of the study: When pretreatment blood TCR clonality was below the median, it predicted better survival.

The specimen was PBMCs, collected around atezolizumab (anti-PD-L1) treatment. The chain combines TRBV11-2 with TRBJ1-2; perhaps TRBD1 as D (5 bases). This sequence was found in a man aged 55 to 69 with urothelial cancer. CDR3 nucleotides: TGTGCCAGCAGCTCTCAGACAGTTCATGGCTACACCTTC. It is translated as CASSSQTVHGYTF.